The next 20 T cell receptor beta chains were all read from a single sample in a study of cytomegalovirus exposure and HLA in healthy donors. Amplification used 60 Vbeta primers and 13 Jbeta primers. Here immunoSEQ multiplex PCR was the method, and the copy in TCRdb shows in-frame clones only, minus some. The sample has around 150,000 clones, around four fifths seen once. Specimen: PBMCs. Receptors originate from a boy aged 2 to 10 in good health and CMV-seronegative.

The chain uses TRBV25-1 and TRBJ2-3, with D perhaps TRBD1 (5 bases). Between the trimmed V and J ends, which lost 5 bases and 1 base, there was a span of 16 bases. The CDR3 loop spans 16 amino acids. Per germline, CDR1 MGHDK and CDR2 SYGVNS. The DNA for the CDR3 is TGTGCCAGCAGTAAAACAGGTCCGTTTGGCACAGATACGCAGTATTTT. It translates to CASSKTGPFGTDTQYF.

The chain recombines TRBV7-9 with TRBJ1-1, with D perhaps TRBD1 (5 bases). This CDR3 has 14 amino acids. Per the germline V gene, CDR1 is SEHNR and CDR2 is FQNEAQ (reference sequence). V lost 3 bases to trimming and J lost 1 base, with 9 bases between them. The CDR3 loop is CASSFNTGNTEAFF. The CDR3 nucleotides read TGTGCCAGCAGCTTCAACACAGGGAACACTGAAGCTTTCTTT.

Details on this clone: At one end, the junction sequence differs from germline, possibly due to a read error. This chain links TRBV19 with TRBJ2-1; 8 nucleotides match TRBD2. Germline CDR1 LNHDA, CDR2 SQIVND (reference sequence). This CDR3 spans 12 amino acids. The CDR3 DNA is TGTGCCAGTAGTATGAAGGGACGGCGGGGGGTCTTC. It yields the protein CASSMKGRRGVF.

The chain links TRBV11-3 to TRBJ2-1; 8 nucleotides align to TRBD1. This CDR3 is built from 15 residues. CDR1 is SGHNT and CDR2 is YENEEA in the germline V gene. V lost 4 bases to trimming and J lost 8 bases; unmatched junction nucleotides: 10. CDR3 amino acids: CASSSPWGQADEQFF. The CDR3 nucleotides read TGTGCCAGCAGCTCACCCTGGGGACAGGCGGATGAGCAGTTCTTC.

This chain joins TRBV9 and TRBJ2-1; D gene uncertain. Between the trimmed V and J ends, which lost 2 bases and 4 bases, there was a span of 7 bases. The CDR3 runs 13 residues. Germline CDR1 reads SGDLS; CDR2 reads YYNGEE. The CDR3 sequence is CASSVTLYNEQFF. Here the CDR3 DNA reads TGTGCCAGCAGCGTGACTCTTTACAATGAGCAGTTCTTC.

The chain links TRBV13 to TRBJ1-1, with 8 bases lining up with TRBD1. CDR3 length: 15 residues. Looked up from germline, CDR1 is PRHDT and CDR2 is FYEKMQ (reference sequence). V trimming: 6 bases; J trimming: 2 bases; junction bases outside the gene matches: 8. This CDR3 reads CASSERGQGNTEAFF. DNA for the CDR3: TGTGCCAGCAGTGAAAGAGGACAGGGAAACACTGAAGCTTTCTTT.

As regards this clone: In the same sample, other DNA sequences code for this CDR3. V gene TRBV6-1 combines with J gene TRBJ2-7, with 10 bases aligning to TRBD2. Germline V gives CDR1 MNHNS, CDR2 SASEGT. V gave up 2 bases and J gave up 2 bases; unmatched junction bases: 3. This CDR3 spans 15 amino acids. Here the CDR3 DNA reads TGTGCCAGCAGTGAAAGGCTAGCGGGAGCCTACGAGCAGTACTTC. Translating it yields CASSERLAGAYEQYF.

The rearrangement joins TRBV9 to TRBJ2-1; perhaps TRBD1 as D (6 bases). This CDR3 comprises 16 residues. V shed 3 bases and J shed 3 bases, with 16 bases lying between them. CDR1 is SGDLS and CDR2 is YYNGEE in the germline V gene. CDR3 sequence reads: CASSEGTGSSYNEQFF. CDR3 in DNA: TGTGCCAGCAGCGAAGGAACAGGGAGCAGCTACAATGAGCAGTTCTTC. The full variable domain, its missing parts supplied by reference TRBV9 and TRBJ2-1, is DSGVTQTPKHLITATGQRVTLRCSPRSGDLSVYWYQQSLDQGLQFLIQYYNGEERAKGNILERFSAQQFPDLHSELNLSSLELGDSALYFCASSEGTGSSYNEQFFGPGTRLTVL.

The chain has TRBV11-2 and TRBJ1-3, with unresolved D. The CDR3 is made up of 14 amino acids. The V end lost 5 bases, the J end lost 0 bases, and 8 bases lay between the germline ends. Germline V lookup: CDR1 SGHAT, CDR2 FQNNGV. CDR3 amino acids: CASSAGYSGNTIYF. CDR3 sequence (DNA): TGTGCCAGCAGCGCGGGTTACTCTGGAAACACCATATATTTT.

The rearrangement uses TRBV6-1 and TRBJ2-3, with 11 bases aligning to TRBD2. The germline V gene has CDR1 MNHNS and CDR2 SASEGT. The trim removed 7 bases at V and 4 bases at J, leaving 7 bases unmatched. The CDR3 runs to 15 residues. This chain's CDR3 is CASNFGTSGADTQYF. Written as DNA, the CDR3 is TGTGCCAGCAATTTCGGGACTAGCGGTGCAGATACGCAGTATTTT.

The rearrangement links TRBV5-5 to TRBJ1-3, with 10 bases identical to TRBD1. J gave up 3 bases and V 4 bases, and 4 bases lay outside the gene matches. This CDR3 has 15 residues. Germline loops: CDR1 SGHKS, CDR2 YYEKEE (reference sequence). The CDR3 coding sequence is TGTGCCAGCAGCGTAGACAGGGGGCTTGGAAACACCATATATTTT. As protein: CASSVDRGLGNTIYF.

The V and J genes are TRBV4-3 and TRBJ2-1; a weak D match, TRBD1 (5 bases). Trimming removed 1 base from V and 4 bases from J, with 11 bases in between. The CDR3 extends over 15 amino acids. Germline V CDR1 and CDR2: LGHNA, YSLEER. The CDR3 DNA reads as TGCGCCAGCAGCCAAGGGGGCGCAGGGTACAATGAGCAGTTCTTC. This translates into CASSQGGAGYNEQFF.

The V and J genes are TRBV2 and TRBJ2-3; tentatively, D is TRBD2 (5 bases). V was shortened by 4 bases and J by 2 bases, with 7 bases between the two germline ends. Germline CDR1 is SNHLY and CDR2 is FYNNEI. CDR3 length equals 13 residues. In DNA, the CDR3 is TGTGCCAGCAGTGTCGGGGACACAGATACGCAGTATTTT. It codes for CASSVGDTDTQYF.

The chain has TRBV27 and TRBJ1-1; perhaps TRBD1 as D (6 bases). The CDR3 runs to 14 residues. Trimming cost V 3 bases and J 8 bases, with 16 bases left between them. The germline gives CDR1 MNHEY, CDR2 SMNVEV (reference sequence). The CDR3 DNA is TGTGCCAGCAGTTTCGGGACACCTCTGGCAGAAGCTTTCTTT. The encoded protein is CASSFGTPLAEAFF.

V is TRBV2 and J is TRBJ2-7, with a possible D match to TRBD1 (5 bases). The V end lost 2 bases, the J end lost 4 bases, and 6 bases lay between the germline ends. The germline V gene has CDR1 SNHLY and CDR2 FYNNEI. This CDR3 contains 12 residues. Here the CDR3 DNA reads TGTGCCAGCAGTGAAAGGGGTTACGAGCAGTACTTC. Its translation: CASSERGYEQYF.

The chain joins TRBV13 to TRBJ2-1; D unclear. Germline V CDR1 and CDR2: PRHDT, FYEKMQ (reference sequence). Trimming took off 6 bases at V and 0 bases at J, with 15 bases between the two ends. This CDR3 region has 16 residues. CDR3 residues: CASSLNLLSSYNEQFF. The CDR3 DNA sequence: TGTGCCAGCAGTCTCAATCTTCTGAGCTCCTACAATGAGCAGTTCTTC.

The chain carries TRBV12-5 and TRBJ2-3; no definite D call. The CDR3 has 11 amino acids. Looked up from germline, CDR1 is LGHNT and CDR2 is FRNRAP. V was clipped by 6 bases and J by 5 bases, with 6 bases between them. The CDR3 coding sequence is TGTGCTAGTGGCCTAGTAGATACGCAGTATTTT. As protein: CASGLVDTQYF.

CDR3 nucleotides: TGTGCCAGCAGCTACGGGACTAGCGGGCAAGAGACCCAGTACTTC. This gives the protein CASSYGTSGQETQYF. The chain carries TRBV5-6 and TRBJ2-5, with 12 bases that match TRBD2. V dropped 3 bases and J dropped 2; count of bases not matched to a gene: 2. CDR3 size: 15 residues. Germline CDR1 reads SGHDT; CDR2 reads YYEEEE.

This chain joins TRBV10-3 and TRBJ2-5; the D is unclear. CDR3 size: 13 residues. Deletions cut 4 bases from V and 3 bases from J, with 9 bases between. Germline-derived CDR1 and CDR2 are ENHRY and SYGVKD. The CDR3 nucleotides read TGTGCCATCAGTGGGGCCAAGGAAGAGACCCAGTACTTC. Amino acids: CAISGAKEETQYF.

The V and J genes are TRBV6-6 and TRBJ2-3, with D uncertain. Germline CDR1 is MNHNY and CDR2 is SVGAGI (reference sequence). CDR3 size: 12 residues. With 2 bases removed from V and 4 bases from J, the gap between germline ends came to 4 bases. CDR3 nucleotide sequence: TGTGCCAGCAGTTACCGGGCAGATACGCAGTATTTT. Its protein is CASSYRADTQYF.